This T cell receptor (beta chain) was profiled in a study of naive and memory T cell subsets. Findings and limits, study-wide: In naive cells, over 90% of TCR sequences were seen only once.

CMV status came from CD4+ IFNgamma after overnight CMV lysate stimulation. Cells stained for CD3, CD4, CD8, CD45RA, CD27 and viability were sorted into four CD45RA/CD27 subsets. Germline V gene lookup returns CDR1 MNHEY and CDR2 SVGEGT. The CDR3 is 16 residues long. Trimming removed 5 bases from V and 4 bases from J; junction bases left unmatched: 8. Both TRBC1 and TRBC2 were covered by a beta constant-region primer of two equimolar oligonucleotides. TCRdb re-called the UMI-ligation and nested PCR reads through MiXCR, storing one row per CDR3 protein. The sample includes 140,000 to 150,000 distinct CDR3 sequences, over 15% of them seen just once. A remark on this clonotype: The antigen is undetermined.

This receptor was taken from a human donor in good health. The sequencing sample was made of naive CD4+ T cells from blood. The chain employs TRBV6-2 or TRBV6-3 and TRBJ2-7, with 13 bases fitting TRBD2. This CDR3 is CASSARLAGGYYEQYF. The CDR3, as DNA: TGTGCCAGCAGTGCCAGACTAGCGGGAGGATATTACGAGCAGTACTTC.